This T cell receptor (beta chain) emerged from a study of human T cells and chemical hapten exposure. Each CDR3 protein gets one entry after TCRdb re-called the RACE reads with MiXCR. The table has fewer than 200,000 distinct CDR3 sequences, 28% seen once; the top ten hold around 1.9%. Germline CDR1 reads DFQATT; CDR2 reads SNEGSKA (reference sequence). V lost 3 bases and J lost 7, with 13 bases in between. This CDR3 has 12 residues. The time point denotes: patch test 3, about 24 weeks after DPC sensitization. Specified treatment: therapeutic diphenylcyclopropenone sensitization with weekly scalp DPC.

This clonotype was obtained from a woman between 18 and 29 years old with alopecia areata. Some clones in this sample may be carry-over from other donors' samples. This rearrangement joins TRBV20-1 to TRBJ2-7, with a possible D match to TRBD1 (5 bases). The sample consisted of whole blood, taken in connection with sensitization to the hapten diphenylcyclopropenone (DPC). The CDR3 reads CSASGRVWEQYF. The CDR3 coding sequence is TGCAGTGCTAGTGGCAGGGTCTGGGAGCAGTACTTC.